This entry lists 8 T cell receptor beta chains sequenced from one sample in a study of blood T cells in healthy people across ages. A sample-barcoded 5' primer and a J-beta primer mix were used in a second PCR of roughly 7 to 11 cycles. MiXCR was run by TCRdb on the 5' RACE reads, yielding one entry per CDR3 protein. The profile covers 1,800,000 or so distinct CDR3 sequences, with roughly 43% appearing a single time and 20% to 25% taken by the ten largest. Sequenced input: blood. The receptor set was obtained from a human donor in good health.

J is TRBJ2-1 and V is TRBV24-1; 13 positions agree with TRBD2. V was pared by 6 bases and J by 7 bases, with 8 bases of the junction left unmatched. The germline V gene has CDR1 KGHDR and CDR2 SFDVKD. The CDR3 contains 16 residues. CDR3: CATSSLTSGGGNEQFF. CDR3 coding DNA: TGTGCCACCAGTAGTCTTACTAGCGGGGGGGGTAATGAGCAGTTCTTC.

The rearrangement links TRBV7-6 to TRBJ1-2, with a tentative D call TRBD1 (5 bases). Deletions cut 5 bases from V and 4 bases from J, with 17 bases between. CDR3 length equals 15 residues. Germline V gene sequence: CDR1 SGHVS, CDR2 FNYEAQ. This chain's CDR3 is CASSPREGQTYGYTF. CDR3 nucleotides: TGTGCCAGCAGCCCAAGGGAGGGGCAAACCTATGGCTACACCTTC.

The chain couples TRBV29-1 to TRBJ2-4; TRBD1 matches at 7 bases. J lost 13 bases, V lost 0 bases, and 12 bases had no gene match. The CDR3 totals 14 residues. Germline V lookup: CDR1 SQVTM, CDR2 ANQGSEA. The CDR3 here is CSVEDRQGVTVQYF. The DNA of the CDR3 is TGCAGCGTTGAAGATCGGCAGGGGGTCACCGTGCAGTACTTC.

This clonotype came up many times. The V and J genes are TRBV5-1 and TRBJ1-2; D not certain. Trimming took off 1 base at V and 5 bases at J, with 9 bases between the two ends. The CDR3 has 13 amino acids. The germline gives CDR1 SGHRS, CDR2 YFSETQ. As DNA, the CDR3 is TGCGCCAGCAGCTTGACTGTAGATTATGGCTACACCTTC. Its translation: CASSLTVDYGYTF. The full variable domain, completed using reference TRBV5-1 and TRBJ1-2, is KAGVTQTPRYLIKTRGQQVTLSCSPISGHRSVSWYQQTPGQGLQFLFEYFSETQRNKGNFPGRFSGRQFSNSRSEMNVSTLELGDSALYLCASSLTVDYGYTFGSGTRLTVV.

The CDR3 DNA is TGCAGTGCTAGAGACATGACAGGGAGACATGGCTACACCTTC. Translated: CSARDMTGRHGYTF. The chain recombines TRBV20-1 with TRBJ1-2; 7 bases are shared with TRBD1. V lost 0 bases, J lost 6 bases, and 7 bases stayed unmatched. From germline, CDR1 is DFQATT and CDR2 SNEGSKA (reference sequence). This CDR3 spans 14 amino acids.

The chain uses TRBV2 and TRBJ2-2; no clear D gene. This CDR3 region has 13 residues. V was trimmed by 7 bases and J by 1 base, leaving 7 bases between them. Germline CDR1 is SNHLY and CDR2 is FYNNEI. CDR3 nucleotide sequence: TGTGCCAGCACGAATCGGAACACCGGGGAGCTGTTTTTT. Translating gives CASTNRNTGELFF.

This clonotype was seen a few times. V gene TRBV11-2 combines with J gene TRBJ1-1, with a weak D call TRBD1 (5 bases). The length of the CDR3 is 11 residues. Germline V gene sequence: CDR1 SGHAT, CDR2 FQNNGV. The CDR3 here is CASGGAAEAFF. The CDR3, as DNA: TGTGCGTCCGGAGGGGCAGCTGAAGCTTTCTTT.

The J gene is TRBJ1-2, the V gene TRBV7-9; 7 bases align to TRBD1. The CDR3 runs 14 residues. CDR1 and CDR2 (germline): SEHNR, FQNEAQ (reference sequence). J was trimmed by 7 bases and V by 6 bases; bases with no gene match: 11. The CDR3 coding sequence is TGTGCCAGCAGGCTAGACAGGGAAGCTTCTGGCTACACCTTC. Residues: CASRLDREASGYTF.